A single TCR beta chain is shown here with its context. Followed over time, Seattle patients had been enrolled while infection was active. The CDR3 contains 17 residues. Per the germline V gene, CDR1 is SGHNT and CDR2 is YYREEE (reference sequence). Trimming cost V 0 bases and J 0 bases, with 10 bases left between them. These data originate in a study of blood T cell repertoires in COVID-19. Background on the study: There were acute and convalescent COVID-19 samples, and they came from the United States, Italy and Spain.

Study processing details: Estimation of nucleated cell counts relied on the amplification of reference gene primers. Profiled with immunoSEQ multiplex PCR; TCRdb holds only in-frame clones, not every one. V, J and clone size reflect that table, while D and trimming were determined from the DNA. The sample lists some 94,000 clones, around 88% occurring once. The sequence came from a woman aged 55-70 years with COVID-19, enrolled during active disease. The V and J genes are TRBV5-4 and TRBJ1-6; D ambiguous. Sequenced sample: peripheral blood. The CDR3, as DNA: TGTGCCAGCAGCTTGGCTTCAGGCAGCTCCTATAATTCACCCCTCCACTTT. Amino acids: CASSLASGSSYNSPLHF.